The 5 T cell receptor beta chains below all came from one sample that was sequenced in a study of blood T cell repertoires in COVID-19. Produced via immunoSEQ multiplex PCR; TCRdb's table is partial and in-frame only. The table includes 330,000 or so clones, around nine tenths detected once. Sequencing was performed on PBMCs or T cells enriched from blood (not recorded which). The receptors derive from a man aged 30 to 39 who had recovered from COVID-19.

The V and J genes are TRBV6-1 and TRBJ1-3; D gene ambiguous. V was cut by 4 bases and J by 1 base, with 14 bases left in between. CDR3 length equals 16 residues. Germline CDR1 and CDR2: MNHNS and SASEGT. The CDR3 DNA reads as TGTGCCAGCAGTGGATTTCGCGCGGGATCTGGAAACACCATATATTTT. As protein: CASSGFRAGSGNTIYF.

The V gene is TRBV2, the J gene TRBJ2-3, with D possibly being TRBD1 (6 bases). V dropped 6 bases and J dropped 4 bases, with 14 bases sitting between them. CDR1 and CDR2 from the germline V gene are SNHLY and FYNNEI. The CDR3 consists of 14 residues. The CDR3 sequence: CASSTGWAPDTQYF. In DNA form, the CDR3 reads TGTGCCAGCAGCACAGGGTGGGCTCCAGATACGCAGTATTTT.

This clone has a single count. This chain uses TRBV12-3 or TRBV12-4 with TRBJ1-1; no reliable D call. The CDR3 is 12 amino acids. V lost 5 bases and J 11 bases, leaving 15 bases between the germline ends. DNA of the CDR3: TGTGCCAGCAGTCCCGAGCGGGCTCGGGCTTTCTTT. This translates into CASSPERARAFF.

The chain joins TRBV30 to TRBJ2-1, with 8 bases identical to TRBD2. This CDR3 is built from 17 residues. Germline CDR1 is GTSNPN and CDR2 is SVGIG (reference sequence). V lost 3 bases to trimming and J lost 12 bases; unmatched junction nucleotides: 22. CDR3: CAWSQNSGGTYNRWQFF. CDR3 DNA sequence: TGTGCCTGGAGCCAGAATTCGGGGGGGACGTACAACCGTTGGCAGTTCTTC.

The chain is built from TRBV12-3 or TRBV12-4 and TRBJ1-2, with a weak D call TRBD1 (6 bases). V was clipped by 5 bases and J by 8 bases, with 15 bases between them. The length of the CDR3 is 13 residues. This CDR3 is CASSQGQSGGYTF. Written as DNA, the CDR3 is TGTGCCAGCAGTCAAGGACAGTCTGGGGGCTACACCTTC.